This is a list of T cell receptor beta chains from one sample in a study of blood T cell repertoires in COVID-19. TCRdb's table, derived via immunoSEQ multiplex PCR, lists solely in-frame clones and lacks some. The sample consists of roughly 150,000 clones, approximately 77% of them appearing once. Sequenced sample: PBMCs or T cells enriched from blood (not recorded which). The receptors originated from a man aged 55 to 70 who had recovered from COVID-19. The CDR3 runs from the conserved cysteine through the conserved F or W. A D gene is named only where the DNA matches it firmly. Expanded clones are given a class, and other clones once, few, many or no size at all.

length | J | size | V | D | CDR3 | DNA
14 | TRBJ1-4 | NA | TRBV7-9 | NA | CASSLAGRGGKLFF | TGTGCCAGCAGCTTAGCGGGCAGGGGTGGGAAACTGTTTTTT
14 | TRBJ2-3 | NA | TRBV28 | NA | CAIQTGSIHDTQYF | TGTGCCATTCAGACAGGCTCAATACACGATACGCAGTATTTT
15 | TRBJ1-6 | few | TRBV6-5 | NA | CASSYGSGDNSPLHF | TGTGCCAGCAGTTACGGGTCAGGGGATAATTCACCCCTCCACTTT
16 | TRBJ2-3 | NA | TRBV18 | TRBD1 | CASSPNPGQTTDTQYF | TGTGCCAGCTCACCCAACCCGGGACAGACGACAGATACGCAGTATTTT
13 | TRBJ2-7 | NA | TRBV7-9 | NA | CASSLPGSYEQYF | TGTGCCAGCAGCTTACCGGGGAGCTACGAGCAGTACTTC
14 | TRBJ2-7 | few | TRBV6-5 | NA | CASRRTVTSYEQYF | TGTGCCAGCAGGCGTACAGTGACCTCCTACGAGCAGTACTTC
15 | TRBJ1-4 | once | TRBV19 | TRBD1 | CASSITGTVNEKLFF | TGTGCCAGTAGCATAACCGGGACAGTTAATGAAAAACTGTTTTTT
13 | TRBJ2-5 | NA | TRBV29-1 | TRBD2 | CSPGLAGQETQYF | TGCAGCCCGGGACTAGCGGGACAAGAGACCCAGTACTTC
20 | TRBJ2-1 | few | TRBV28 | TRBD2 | CASNTPWGLAGESSYNEQFF | TGTGCCAGCAACACCCCCTGGGGACTAGCGGGGGAGAGCTCCTACAATGAGCAGTTCTTC
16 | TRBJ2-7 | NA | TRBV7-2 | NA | CASSLLAGRSSYEQYF | TGTGCCAGCAGCTTATTGGCGGGAAGGAGCTCCTACGAGCAGTACTTC
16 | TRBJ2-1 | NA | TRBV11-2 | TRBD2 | CASSRTSGSSYNEQFF | TGTGCCAGCAGTCGGACTAGCGGGAGCTCCTACAATGAGCAGTTCTTC
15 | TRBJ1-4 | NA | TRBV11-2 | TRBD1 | CASSHRGRAAGKLFF | TGTGCCAGCAGCCACAGGGGGCGGGCGGCAGGAAAACTGTTTTTT
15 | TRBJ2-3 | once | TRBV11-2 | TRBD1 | CASSRAGTGADTQYF | TGTGCCAGCAGCCGTGCCGGGACAGGGGCAGATACGCAGTATTTT
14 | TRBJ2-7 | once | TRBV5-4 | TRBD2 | CASSLSRTSDEQYF | TGTGCCAGCAGCTTGTCCAGGACTAGCGACGAGCAGTACTTC
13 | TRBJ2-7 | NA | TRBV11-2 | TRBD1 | CASRSTGSDEQYF | TGTGCCAGCAGATCGACAGGGAGCGACGAGCAGTACTTC